This T cell receptor (beta chain) originates from a study of a mutant IDH1 vaccine in newly diagnosed glioma. The CDR3 loop spans 17 amino acids. Trimming shortened V by 0 bases and J by 0 bases, and 12 bases separated the two germline ends. CDR1 MGHRA and CDR2 YSYEKL come from the germline V gene. Time point given: baseline, week 1 (first vaccination visit). Treatment indicated: pre-vaccination baseline after standard-of-care therapy. New astrocytomas of WHO grade 3 or 4 that were IDH1-mutant and ATRX-lost were found in the donors. TCRdb's table, derived via immunoSEQ multiplex PCR, lists solely in-frame clones and lacks some. The repertoire holds approximately 70,000 clones, with roughly 85% as singletons.

The receptor was derived from a man aged 25-45 years with glioma. The V call is TRBV4-1, the J call TRBJ2-1, with D possibly matching TRBD1 (6 bases). Source: PBMCs, taken from a glioma patient treated with radiotherapy, temozolomide or both. The CDR3 here is CASSQDDTGSSYNEQFF. The CDR3 nucleotides read TGCGCCAGCAGCCAAGATGACACAGGGAGCTCCTACAATGAGCAGTTCTTC.